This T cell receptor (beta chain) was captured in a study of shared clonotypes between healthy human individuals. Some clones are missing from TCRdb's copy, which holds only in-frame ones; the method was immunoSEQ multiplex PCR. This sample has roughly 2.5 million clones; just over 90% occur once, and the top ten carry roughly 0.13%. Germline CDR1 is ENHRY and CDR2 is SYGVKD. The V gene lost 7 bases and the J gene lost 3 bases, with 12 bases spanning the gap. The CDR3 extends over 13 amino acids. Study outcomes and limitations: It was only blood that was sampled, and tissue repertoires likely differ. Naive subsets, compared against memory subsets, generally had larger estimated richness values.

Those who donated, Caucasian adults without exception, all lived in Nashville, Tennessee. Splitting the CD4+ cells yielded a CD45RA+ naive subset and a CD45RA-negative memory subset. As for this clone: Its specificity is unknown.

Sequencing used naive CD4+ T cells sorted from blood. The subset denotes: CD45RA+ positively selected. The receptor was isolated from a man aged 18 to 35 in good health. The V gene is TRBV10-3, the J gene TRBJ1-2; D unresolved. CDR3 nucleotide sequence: TGTGCCATCACACCCGGGGTCGACTATGGCTACACCTTC. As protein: CAITPGVDYGYTF.